The 5 T cell receptor beta chains in this list originate from one sample, sequenced in a study of CD8+ T cells in alopecia areata. Specified treatment: oral pan-JAK inhibitor, 5-10 mg twice daily. In each case, RNA was isolated and then reverse transcribed into cDNA as the sequencing template. Clones were sequenced by immunoSEQ multiplex PCR, and TCRdb holds only the in-frame ones, with some missing. Of 60,000 to 85,000 clones in the sample, about 71% were seen once. The sample consisted of CD8+ T cells sorted from blood, taken at week 24, from a patient treated with tofacitinib. The receptors were gathered from a human donor with alopecia areata.

The rearrangement joins TRBV27 to TRBJ2-6; TRBD2 might be the D (6 bases). Per the germline V gene, CDR1 is MNHEY and CDR2 is SMNVEV (reference sequence). The germline V and J ends were trimmed by 3 bases and 0 bases, with 12 bases remaining between them. The CDR3 totals 17 residues. CDR3 DNA: TGTGCCAGCAGTTTTGTAGGGACTGGCTCTGGGGCCAACGTCCTGACTTTC. It is translated as CASSFVGTGSGANVLTF.

V is TRBV10-3 and J is TRBJ1-1; 9 bases are shared with TRBD1. The CDR3 loop spans 16 amino acids. V gave up 3 bases and J gave up 0 bases; unmatched junction bases: 5. Germline V gives CDR1 ENHRY, CDR2 SYGVKD. The CDR3 coding sequence is TGTGCCATCAGTGACCCCGGACAGGGGATGAACACTGAAGCTTTCTTT. Protein: CAISDPGQGMNTEAFF.

This clone has a handful of counts. The V gene is TRBV4-3, the J gene TRBJ2-3; 12 bases map to TRBD2. Trimming removed 3 bases from V and 4 bases from J; junction bases left unmatched: 11. CDR3 length: 18 amino acids. The germline CDR1 and CDR2 sequences are LGHNA and YSLEER. This chain's CDR3 is CASSHRLAGEDRADTQYF. The DNA of the CDR3 is TGCGCCAGCAGCCATCGACTAGCGGGGGAAGACCGGGCAGATACGCAGTATTTT.

This clone was observed a single time. The rearrangement links TRBV29-1 to TRBJ1-1, with a tentative D call TRBD1 (6 bases). CDR1 and CDR2 (germline): SQVTM, ANQGSEA. The CDR3 is 14 amino acids. Trimming removed 8 bases from V and 5 bases from J, with 21 bases in between. The CDR3 is CSPSDLGGRTEAFF. CDR3 DNA: TGCAGCCCCTCCGACTTGGGGGGGCGAACTGAAGCTTTCTTT.

This clone turned up a few times. The chain carries TRBV6-5 and TRBJ2-3; D ambiguous. The germline V gene encodes CDR1 MNHEY and CDR2 SVGAGI. This CDR3 has 14 residues. The germline V and J ends were trimmed by 3 bases and 6 bases, with 13 bases remaining between them. The CDR3 DNA sequence: TGTGCCAGCAGTTATTCGCCTATTTTGGATACGCAGTATTTT. Amino acids: CASSYSPILDTQYF.